This T cell receptor (beta chain) was obtained from a study of T cells in Graves' hyperthyroidism and ophthalmopathy (dated by TCRdb to the late 2010s). A note on the overall study: Peripheral blood samples were taken at the time of initial diagnosis, prior to any treatment. To identify distinguishing TCR V-J signatures, a discovery cohort of about 100 patients was used, comprising fewer than 45 with Graves' ophthalmopathy and around 60 with stable Graves' hyperthyroidism. Prospective prediction of ophthalmopathy was tested in an independent validation cohort consisting of under 20 hyperthyroidism patients and approximately 16 patients who later progressed to ophthalmopathy. The roughly 94 discovery patients were randomly split 7:3 into training and test sets. In about 6 Graves' hyperthyroidism patients, the study also compared T-cell repertoires from thyroid tissue with T-cell repertoires from blood. After sampling, hyperthyroidism patients received methimazole starting at 30 mg daily, and ophthalmopathy patients received high-dose intravenous methylprednisolone. TCR Vbeta CDR3 sequencing of roughly 140 peripheral blood samples (approximately 44 ophthalmopathy, approximately 80 hyperthyroidism and about 17 progressor patients) is reported in the paper. General study outcomes and caveats: A model built on a 13 V-J signature distinguished ophthalmopathy from stable hyperthyroidism, reaching 85% to 90% sensitivity and under 84% specificity in cross-validation and 80%/75% in testing. Sample size was not statistically predetermined, and blinding of investigators to group allocation was not performed. During validation, the model predicted progression to ophthalmopathy a median of roughly six months ahead of onset, with around 71% sensitivity and 72% to 80% specificity. Blood samples also contained most of the expanded thyroid clonotypes (frequency above 0.001), which suggests that blood repertoires may reflect thyroid immune responses.

Stable Graves' hyperthyroidism was defined as the absence of progression to ophthalmopathy over 18 months of follow-up. Hyperthyroidism patients were newly diagnosed, with disease duration under 2 months, and aged 18 to 65 years. The study excluded patients with uncontrolled infections, other autoimmune diseases, pregnancy or lactation. Diagnoses were established on the basis of clinical symptoms, serum thyroxine and TRAb, thyroid ultrasound, and orbital computed tomography. Ficoll-Paque density gradient centrifugation was used to isolate PBMCs from about 9 ml of fresh peripheral blood. Trizol reagent was used to extract total RNA, and RNA quality was then checked on an Agilent 2100 Bioanalyzer. This clonotype occurred many times. No cognate antigen has been identified for it. No much larger clone is present one base from it, and per-base qualities are unavailable. TCR beta CDR3 regions were amplified from RNA transcripts. The TCR CDR3 was subjected to a first round of RT-PCR using the HTBI primer set and the Qiagen OneStep RT-PCR kit. The libraries were constructed in a second round of multiplex PCR and then size-selected and purified. Paired-end sequencing of the libraries was performed with 100 bp reads on an Illumina HiSeq2000. In the original analysis: SOAPnuke was used to process the raw data, with reads discarded if the reads contained adapters or uncalled bases, had a mean Phred below 15, or lacked an exact constant-primer or identifier match. High-quality paired reads were merged with COPE v1.2.5, and unique nucleotide sequences were defined as clonotypes. MiTCR v1.1 was used to align the clonotypes against IMGT TRBV, TRBD and TRBJ reference segments. Analysis was restricted to V-J combinations with a frequency above 0.0001, which covered approximately 99% of repertoires. A TCS score was defined as the ratio of F50 (clonal expansion) to E x V (chaos), with BLOSUM62-based TCRdist applied between CDR3 peptides within each V-J. Welch's t-statistics and random forest reduced fewer than 600 V-J features to about 12, which were used in a naive Bayes classifier (R e1071). TCRdb passed the public sequencing reads through fastp at Q25 and MiXCR, retaining productive beta sequences. One record per CDR3 amino acid sequence lists the most common genes and DNA. The V and J calls were not made by the authors but by TCRdb's processing. This sample gives around 300,000 distinct CDR3 sequences in total; approximately 15% of them show up just once. Of the sample, under 8% falls within the top ten clones.

The CDR3 numbers 15 residues from cysteine through phenylalanine. Only the CDR3 portion is preserved as DNA: 45 bases, with reading frame beginning at the first base. The CDR1 and CDR2 encoded by the germline V gene are KGHDR and SFDVKD. For this chain, trimming is 2 bases at the V end and 11 bases at the J end, and the number of junction bases without a gene match is 9. This TCR came from a woman between 40 and 55 years old with Graves' hyperthyroidism. The chain is assembled from TRBV24-1 and TRBJ1-5; 9 bases in the middle match TRBD1. The source material was blood. The nucleotide sequence is given as TGTGCCACCAGTGATTCCACAGGGGGCGCGGATGCCCAGCATTTT. Translated, it gives CATSDSTGGADAQHF.